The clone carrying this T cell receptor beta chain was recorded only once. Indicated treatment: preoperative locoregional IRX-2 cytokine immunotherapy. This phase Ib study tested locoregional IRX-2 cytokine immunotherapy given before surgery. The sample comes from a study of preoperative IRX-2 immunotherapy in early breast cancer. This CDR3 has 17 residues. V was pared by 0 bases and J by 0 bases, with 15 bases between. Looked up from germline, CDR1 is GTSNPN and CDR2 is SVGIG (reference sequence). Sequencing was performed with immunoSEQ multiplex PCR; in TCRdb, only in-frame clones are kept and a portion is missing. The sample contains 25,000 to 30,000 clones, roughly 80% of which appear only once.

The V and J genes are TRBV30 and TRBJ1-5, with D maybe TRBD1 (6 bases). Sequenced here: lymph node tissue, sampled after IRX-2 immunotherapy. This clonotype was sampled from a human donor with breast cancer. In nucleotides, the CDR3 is TGTGCCTGGAGTGTCGGCGGGGGCGCGGGTAGCAATCAGCCCCAGCATTTT. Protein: CAWSVGGGAGSNQPQHF.